The 11 T cell receptor beta chains listed next were all sequenced from one sample in a study of cytomegalovirus exposure and HLA in healthy donors. PCR employed 60 Vbeta and 13 Jbeta primers. TCRdb's table, derived via immunoSEQ multiplex PCR, lists solely in-frame clones and lacks some. This table holds more than 95,000 clones, about 10% found once. Sequencing input: PBMCs. Receptor source: a woman aged 18-29 years in good health and CMV-seropositive.

This clone was counted a few times. The genes are TRBV6-1 and TRBJ2-7, with 10 bases that match TRBD2. The CDR3 has 15 residues. CDR1 MNHNS and CDR2 SASEGT come from the germline V gene. V shed 2 bases and J 2 bases; nucleotides not matched to a gene: 3. The CDR3 coding sequence is TGTGCCAGCAGTGAAAAACTAGCGGGAACCTACGAGCAGTACTTC. Amino acid sequence: CASSEKLAGTYEQYF.

This clone has only a few counts. J is TRBJ2-3 and V is TRBV19, with a tentative D call TRBD1 (6 bases). The CDR3 sequence is 14 residues long. Germline CDR1 LNHDA, CDR2 SQIVND (reference sequence). V was cut by 1 base and J by 5 bases, with 10 bases left in between. The CDR3 protein is CASSIGGRGDTQYF. The CDR3 DNA is TGTGCCAGTAGTATAGGGGGGCGAGGAGATACGCAGTATTTT.

This clone turned up a few times. The genes are TRBV27 and TRBJ2-6, with 7 bases lining up with TRBD1. The CDR3 covers 17 residues. The V segment lost 1 base and the J segment 0 bases; nucleotides outside the gene matches: 3. Germline V lookup: CDR1 MNHEY, CDR2 SMNVEV (reference sequence). This CDR3 reads CASSLLGGASGANVLTF. As DNA, the CDR3 is TGTGCCAGCAGTTTATTAGGGGGCGCCTCTGGGGCCAACGTCCTGACTTTC.

This chain uses TRBV19 with TRBJ1-4; D might be TRBD1 (5 bases). V lost 5 bases and J 5 bases, leaving 15 bases between the germline ends. CDR1 and CDR2 (germline): LNHDA, SQIVND (reference sequence). This CDR3 has 15 residues. The chain's CDR3 is CASSSDLKGNEKLFF. In nucleotides, the CDR3 is TGTGCCAGTAGTTCCGACCTCAAGGGGAATGAAAAACTGTTTTTT.

V usage is TRBV28 and J usage is TRBJ1-2; tentatively, D is TRBD1 (6 bases). CDR1 is MDHEN and CDR2 is SYDVKM in the germline V gene. Trimming removed 0 bases at V and 4 bases at J, with 6 bases between. The CDR3 runs to 13 residues. This CDR3 reads CASSLWDSYGYTF. In DNA, the CDR3 is TGTGCCAGCAGTTTATGGGACAGCTATGGCTACACCTTC.

This clone was counted only a few times. The chain is built from TRBV7-9 and TRBJ2-1, with 8 bases lining up with TRBD2. Losses at the gene ends were 6 bases for V and 3 bases for J; bases not matched to a gene: 7. Looked up from germline, CDR1 is SEHNR and CDR2 is FQNEAQ (reference sequence). The CDR3 length is 15 residues. The CDR3 DNA is TGTGCCAGCAGTTCCGGGACTAGAATCTACAATGAGCAGTTCTTC. Translating it yields CASSSGTRIYNEQFF.

For the CDR3, the DNA is TGTGCCAGCAGCTTACTAGCGGGTAGCTCCTACAATGAGCAGTTCTTC. It encodes CASSLLAGSSYNEQFF. J is TRBJ2-1 and V is TRBV11-2, with TRBD2 identical over 8 bases. The CDR3 runs to 16 residues. Germline V gene data show CDR1 as SGHAT and CDR2 as FQNNGV. The V gene end was trimmed by 2 bases and the J gene end by 0 bases; junction bases not matched to a gene: 3.

The chain joins TRBV6-4 to TRBJ2-1; D perhaps matches TRBD2 (6 bases). Germline V gives CDR1 MRHNA, CDR2 SNTAGT. V gave up 9 bases and J gave up 0 bases, with 12 bases separating them. The CDR3 is 14 amino acids. The CDR3 bases are TGTGCCAGTTCTCGGGACTCCTCCTACAATGAGCAGTTCTTC. It specifies CASSRDSSYNEQFF.

This sequence joins TRBV7-9 and TRBJ2-2, with 8 nucleotides matching TRBD1. The germline gives CDR1 SEHNR, CDR2 FQNEAQ (reference sequence). CDR3 length: 15 amino acids. V trimming: 5 bases; J trimming: 0 bases; junction bases outside the gene matches: 2. The CDR3 is CASSVGQANTGELFF. In DNA, the CDR3 is TGTGCCAGCAGCGTGGGACAGGCGAACACCGGGGAGCTGTTTTTT.

In this sample, this clone turned up once. The chain combines TRBV9 with TRBJ1-2; perhaps TRBD1 as D (5 bases). Per germline, CDR1 SGDLS and CDR2 YYNGEE. The CDR3 sequence is 13 residues long. The V and J ends lost 0 bases and 3 bases respectively, with 6 bases between them. The CDR3 region is CASSVEGDYGYTF. CDR3 DNA sequence: TGTGCCAGCAGCGTAGAAGGGGACTATGGCTACACCTTC.

This clone was counted only a few times. This CDR3 is CASSLGRGMNTEAFF. In DNA form, the CDR3 reads TGTGCCAGCAGCTTGGGACGAGGAATGAACACTGAAGCTTTCTTT. The chain combines TRBV5-4 with TRBJ1-1, with D uncertain. This CDR3 is built from 15 residues. Looked up from germline, CDR1 is SGHNT and CDR2 is YYREEE (reference sequence). V was shortened by 0 bases and J by 0 bases, with 9 bases between the two germline ends.